This T cell receptor beta chain was obtained from a study of blood T cell repertoires in COVID-19. Sequenced by immunoSEQ multiplex PCR; TCRdb stores in-frame clones only, minus some. The table has 130,000 to 150,000 clones, around four fifths seen once. Trimming stripped 6 bases from V and 8 bases from J, with 19 bases between. CDR3 length: 15 residues. Germline CDR1 and CDR2: SNHLY and FYNNEI. The chain couples TRBV2 to TRBJ1-4, with a possible D match to TRBD1 (5 bases). The material sequenced was peripheral blood. This receptor was taken from a woman aged 40 to 49 with active or convalescent COVID-19. CDR3 sequence: CASRPFTGTGEKLFF. CDR3 sequence (DNA): TGTGCCAGCAGGCCCTTTACAGGAACTGGGGAAAAACTGTTTTTT.